The 24 T cell receptor beta chains reported below all come from one sample, sequenced in a study of T cells in Graves' hyperthyroidism and ophthalmopathy. RNA transcripts served as the template for amplifying TCR beta CDR3 regions. The HTBI primer set was used in a first-round RT-PCR of the TCR CDR3. TCRdb independently ran MiXCR on the multiplex PCR reads; one entry per CDR3 protein. The table shows 500,000 to 600,000 distinct CDR3 sequences, with roughly 21% occurring only once. The material sequenced was blood. The source of these receptors is a man aged 35-49 years with Graves' ophthalmopathy.

This clonotype was picked up many times. The genes are TRBV5-1 and TRBJ1-1; tentative D call: TRBD1 (5 bases). CDR1 is SGHRS and CDR2 is YFSETQ in the germline V gene. This CDR3 region has 14 residues. V lost 4 bases and J lost 7, with 17 bases in between. CDR3 region: CASSPTAGGGEAFF. The DNA for the CDR3 is TGCGCCAGCAGCCCGACAGCGGGCGGAGGTGAAGCTTTCTTT.

The table lists this clonotype with a few counts. The chain links TRBV11-2 to TRBJ2-5; TRBD2 matches at 11 bases. V dropped 0 bases and J dropped 1; count of bases not matched to a gene: 7. The V gene's germline CDR1 is SGHAT and CDR2 FQNNGV. This CDR3 has 18 amino acids. The CDR3 sequence is CASSLDRLAGGFQETQYF. Written as DNA, the CDR3 is TGTGCCAGCAGCTTAGATCGGCTAGCGGGAGGTTTCCAAGAGACCCAGTACTTC.

As for this clonotype: Since a much larger clone is just one base distant, this may be a read error. The gene calls are TRBV12-3 or TRBV12-4 and TRBJ2-1, with D perhaps assigned TRBD1 or TRBD2 (6 bases each). The CDR3 spans 13 residues. The V end lost 2 bases, the J end lost 10 bases, and 12 bases lay between the germline ends. The CDR3 loop reads CASSLIGGGEQFF. The DNA for the CDR3 is TGTGCCAGCAGTTTAATAGGGGGAGGCGAGCAGTTCTTC.

This chain joins TRBV13 and TRBJ2-3, with D possibly being TRBD2 (6 bases). The V and J ends lost 5 bases and 0 bases respectively, with 9 bases between them. CDR3 length: 14 amino acids. Germline CDR1 reads PRHDT; CDR2 reads FYEKMQ (reference sequence). The CDR3 DNA reads TGTGCCAGCAGCGAGGCGGGAAGCACAGATACGCAGTATTTT. It specifies CASSEAGSTDTQYF.

This clonotype came up many times. CDR3 loop: CASSLAPATQYF. In nucleotides, the CDR3 is TGTGCCAGCAGCTTAGCGCCTGCGACCCAGTACTTC. The chain couples TRBV7-2 to TRBJ2-5, with D uncertain. The CDR3 length is 12 residues. Germline V lookup: CDR1 SGHTA, CDR2 FQGNSA. With 0 bases removed from V and 7 bases from J, the gap between germline ends came to 6 bases.

In its sample, this clonotype was seen a few times. The rearrangement joins TRBV30 to TRBJ1-6; D remains unclear. Germline V CDR1 and CDR2: GTSNPN, SVGIG (reference sequence). This CDR3 is 10 amino acids long. CDR3 DNA: TGTGGGTGCGGCTTTTCACCCCTCCACTTT. Its protein product is CGCGFSPLHF.

This sequence joins TRBV4-2 and TRBJ2-3; D not certain. Trimming stripped 1 base from V and 0 bases from J, with 8 bases between. Germline V gives CDR1 LGHNA, CDR2 YNFKEQ. The CDR3 contains 15 residues. The CDR3 coding sequence is TGTGCCAGCAGCCAAGCCCCCTCTAGCACAGATACGCAGTATTTT. It specifies CASSQAPSSTDTQYF.

V and J are TRBV5-1 and TRBJ2-3; weak D call: TRBD2 (6 bases). The CDR3 sequence is 16 residues long. Germline-derived CDR1 and CDR2 are SGHRS and YFSETQ. Trimming pared 4 bases from V and 7 bases from J, leaving 22 bases between. The CDR3 is CASSPVAETATYTQYF. CDR3 nucleotide sequence: TGCGCCAGCAGCCCAGTAGCGGAGACGGCGACGTATACGCAGTATTTT.

This clonotype was found many times. The chain has TRBV28 and TRBJ2-7, with 8 bases matching TRBD2. Germline lookup yields CDR1 MDHEN and CDR2 SYDVKM. The V gene end was trimmed by 5 bases and the J gene end by 1 base; junction bases not matched to a gene: 10. The CDR3 is made up of 16 amino acids. The DNA of the CDR3 is TGTGCCAGCAGTCCCTCCGGGAGGGGACGTTCCTACGAGCAGTACTTC. Protein product: CASSPSGRGRSYEQYF.

This clonotype was counted ten times or more. V and J are TRBV2 and TRBJ1-5; a possible D gene is TRBD1 (5 bases). CDR3 size: 14 residues. Germline values: CDR1 SNHLY, CDR2 FYNNEI. The V end was cut by 7 bases, the J end by 2 bases, with 12 bases between. CDR3 sequence reads: CASTRGSGNQPQHF. As DNA, the CDR3 is TGTGCCAGCACGAGGGGCTCCGGCAATCAGCCCCAGCATTTT.

As concerns this clonotype: Given a much more abundant clone one base away, this may be a read error. The chain couples TRBV12-3 or TRBV12-4 to TRBJ1-2; D might be TRBD1 (6 bases). The ends were cut back, 6 bases at V and 4 bases at J, with 9 bases in the middle. The CDR3 is 12 amino acids. The CDR3 coding sequence is TGTGCCAGCAGACAAGGGGGCTATGGCTACACCTTC. This codes for CASRQGGYGYTF.

This clonotype was seen at least ten times. This chain joins TRBV20-1 and TRBJ2-3; 8 bases are a match to TRBD1. The CDR3 is 17 residues long. After removal of 4 bases from V and 4 bases from J, the junction contained 16 bases not matched to a gene. Germline CDR1 reads DFQATT; CDR2 reads SNEGSKA (reference sequence). CDR3 sequence: CSAIFLAGQGAADTQYF. CDR3 bases: TGCAGTGCTATATTCCTCGCGGGGCAGGGGGCTGCAGATACGCAGTATTTT.

At least ten counts were recorded for this clonotype. V gene TRBV12-3 or TRBV12-4 combines with J gene TRBJ2-7, with a weak D call TRBD2 (6 bases). This CDR3 is built from 17 residues. V was trimmed by 6 bases and J by 4 bases, leaving 25 bases between them. As DNA, the CDR3 is TGTGCCAGCAGCCCGGGGTGGCGCCGACTAGTTCAATACGAGCAGTACTTC. Translated: CASSPGWRRLVQYEQYF.

The chain carries TRBV19 and TRBJ2-3, with D possibly being TRBD1 (5 bases). This CDR3 contains 15 residues. The V gene's germline CDR1 is LNHDA and CDR2 SQIVND (reference sequence). Trimming pared 9 bases from V and 0 bases from J, leaving 16 bases between. The CDR3 is CASRMGRYSTDTQYF. Written as DNA, the CDR3 is TGTGCCAGCCGAATGGGGCGGTATAGCACAGATACGCAGTATTTT.

This sequence joins TRBV20-1 and TRBJ2-1; 8 bases are a match to TRBD2. Germline CDR1 DFQATT, CDR2 SNEGSKA (reference sequence). The CDR3 totals 16 residues. V shed 6 bases, J shed 5 bases, and the junction held 15 bases outside the gene matches. In DNA form, the CDR3 reads TGCAGTGCGACCCAGTTCGGCGGGAGGCCCCACAATGAGCAGTTCTTC. Its translation is CSATQFGGRPHNEQFF.

This clonotype was counted ten times or more. The genes are TRBV30 and TRBJ1-2, with unresolved D. From germline, CDR1 is GTSNPN and CDR2 SVGIG (reference sequence). The CDR3 is 12 residues long. V was pared by 0 bases and J by 5 bases, with 7 bases between. CDR3 protein: CAWSVTHYGYTF. The CDR3 bases are TGTGCCTGGAGTGTTACCCATTATGGCTACACCTTC.

The chain recombines TRBV5-6 with TRBJ1-1; D possibly corresponds to TRBD1 (6 bases). V lost 3 bases to trimming and J lost 5 bases, with 14 bases between them. There are 14 residues in the CDR3. Germline V gene data show CDR1 as SGHDT and CDR2 as YYEEEE. The CDR3 DNA is TGTGCCAGCAGCTGGGGGCCATCGGGGACTGAAGCTTTCTTT. Protein product: CASSWGPSGTEAFF.

This clonotype was seen at least ten times. The DNA of the CDR3 is TGTGCCAGCAGCTCTAACGGGAGAAATACGCAGTATTTT. Amino acids: CASSSNGRNTQYF. The chain carries TRBV11-2 and TRBJ2-3; TRBD2 might be the D (6 bases). The germline V gene encodes CDR1 SGHAT and CDR2 FQNNGV. This CDR3 has 13 amino acids. V was pared by 4 bases and J by 7 bases, with 12 bases between. The complete variable domain, with remaining parts taken from reference TRBV11-2 and TRBJ2-3, reads EAGVAQSPRYKIIEKRQSVAFWCNPISGHATLYWYQQILGQGPKLLIQFQNNGVVDDSQLPKDRFSAERLKGVDSTLKIQPAKLEDSAVYLCASSSNGRNTQYFGPGTRLTVL.

This chain connects TRBV7-9 to TRBJ2-6, with D possibly TRBD2 on 6 matching bases. Trimming pared 11 bases from V and 1 base from J, leaving 18 bases between. The germline CDR1 and CDR2 sequences are SEHNR and FQNEAQ (reference sequence). There are 16 residues in the CDR3. In DNA form, the CDR3 reads TGTGCCCACCCGCCGGGGGTTTCATCTGGGGCCAACGTCCTGACTTTC. As protein: CAHPPGVSSGANVLTF.

The table lists this clonotype with a few counts. The V and J genes are TRBV7-3 and TRBJ2-1; D gene unclear. Between the trimmed V and J ends, which lost 1 base and 2 bases, there was a span of 9 bases. CDR3 length equals 15 residues. Germline CDR1 reads SGHTA; CDR2 reads FQGTGA. This chain's CDR3 is CASSLNQDAYNEQFF. DNA for the CDR3: TGTGCCAGCAGCTTAAACCAGGATGCCTACAATGAGCAGTTCTTC.

V and J are TRBV7-9 and TRBJ2-5; D might be TRBD1 (6 bases). V lost 7 bases, J lost 1 base, and 19 bases lay in between. The CDR3 has 16 residues. CDR1 is SEHNR, CDR2 FQNEAQ, per germline (reference sequence). As DNA, the CDR3 is TGTGCCAGCACCAACCGAGGGGGAGAGCTCCAAGAGACCCAGTACTTC. It is translated as CASTNRGGELQETQYF.

Many counts were recorded for this clonotype. The chain recombines TRBV27 with TRBJ2-7, with D perhaps TRBD1 (5 bases). With 7 bases removed from V and 4 bases from J, the gap between germline ends came to 8 bases. This CDR3 spans 11 amino acids. Germline lookup yields CDR1 MNHEY and CDR2 SMNVEV (reference sequence). The CDR3 here is CASKGIYEQYF. CDR3 coding DNA: TGTGCCAGCAAGGGGATTTACGAGCAGTACTTC.

This clonotype turned up a few times. This chain joins TRBV9 and TRBJ2-1, with TRBD2 matching over 10 bases. The germline V gene has CDR1 SGDLS and CDR2 YYNGEE. J lost 4 bases, V lost 3 bases, and 4 bases had no gene match. The CDR3 spans 15 residues. This CDR3 is CASSDTSGIYNEQFF. The CDR3 DNA is TGTGCCAGCAGCGACACTAGCGGGATATACAATGAGCAGTTCTTC.

This clonotype turned up a few times. The V call is TRBV20-1, the J call TRBJ2-1; TRBD2 matches at 13 bases. The CDR3 runs 17 residues. V trimming: 2 bases; J trimming: 0 bases; junction bases outside the gene matches: 4. Germline values: CDR1 DFQATT, CDR2 SNEGSKA (reference sequence). The CDR3 is CSARSRTSGSSYNEQFF. The CDR3 nucleotides read TGCAGTGCTAGATCCCGGACTAGCGGGAGCTCCTACAATGAGCAGTTCTTC.